A selection of T cell receptor beta chains follows, all from one sample in a study of CD4 T cells in relation to SARS-CoV-2 and coronaviruses. The data were produced by immunoSEQ multiplex PCR, yet TCRdb's version contains in-frame clones alone and is incomplete. The sample records about 31,000 clones, 55% to 75% being singletons. These TCRs are of unknown antigen specificity. Sequenced material: CD4+ T cells from PBMCs, cultured in vitro. Receptors were obtained from a human donor in good health. CDR3s include the opening cysteine and the closing phenylalanine or tryptophan. Fields, in order: D gene, V gene, clone size, J gene, CDR3 protein, CDR3 DNA. A D gene is named only where the DNA matches it firmly. Expanded clones get a size class; other rows say once, few or many, or leave the size out.

>TRBD2|TRBV5-4|NA|TRBJ2-3
CASSLLSGGTDTQYF
TGTGCCAGCAGCTTGTTAAGCGGGGGCACAGATACGCAGTATTTT
>TRBD2|TRBV25-1|NA|TRBJ2-3
CASSDRLAYTQYF
TGTGCCAGCAGTGACAGACTAGCGTATACGCAGTATTTT
>TRBD1|TRBV23-1|NA|TRBJ2-2
CASGLNPGQGETGELFF
TGCGCCAGCGGTTTGAACCCGGGACAGGGTGAGACCGGGGAGCTGTTTTTT
>NA|TRBV7-9|NA|TRBJ1-4
CASSLWGGVSNEKLFF
TGTGCCAGCAGCTTATGGGGCGGGGTATCTAATGAAAAACTGTTTTTT
>TRBD1|TRBV30|few|TRBJ1-1
CAWSTGVATEAFF
TGTGCCTGGAGTACAGGGGTTGCCACTGAAGCTTTCTTT
>NA|TRBV4-3|NA|TRBJ2-7
CASSQDQVSEQYF
TGCGCCAGCAGCCAAGATCAAGTATCCGAGCAGTACTTC
>NA|TRBV5-1|NA|TRBJ2-3
CASSLSGRTFTDTQYF
TGCGCCAGCAGCCTGTCGGGCAGGACGTTTACAGATACGCAGTATTTT
>NA|TRBV19|NA|TRBJ1-1
CASKKPQAENTEAFF
TGTGCCAGTAAGAAGCCCCAGGCGGAAAACACTGAAGCTTTCTTT
>NA|TRBV3-1/TRBV3-2|NA|TRBJ2-7
CASSLRGRGGEQYF
TGTGCCAGCAGCCTTCGGGGCAGGGGCGGCGAGCAGTACTTC
>TRBD2|TRBV19|NA|TRBJ2-1
CASSTQTSGGYNEQFF
TGTGCCAGTAGTACCCAGACTAGCGGGGGCTACAATGAGCAGTTCTTC
>TRBD2|TRBV25-1|NA|TRBJ2-7
CASSSDFSGRGDYEQYF
TGTGCCAGCAGTTCAGACTTTAGCGGGAGAGGAGACTACGAGCAGTACTTC
>NA|TRBV7-9|NA|TRBJ2-5
CASSSFRGGQETQYF
TGTGCCAGCAGCAGCTTTAGAGGGGGGCAAGAGACCCAGTACTTC
>TRBD1|TRBV4-1|NA|TRBJ2-5
CASSSSGTEVETQYF
TGCGCCAGCAGCTCCTCCGGGACAGAGGTTGAGACCCAGTACTTC
>TRBD1|TRBV19|NA|TRBJ1-1
CASTFIDRVGTEAFF
TGTGCCAGTACCTTTATCGACAGGGTAGGCACTGAAGCTTTCTTT
>NA|TRBV6-6|NA|TRBJ2-7
CASSYRDGGNEQYF
TGTGCCAGCAGTTACAGAGACGGGGGTAACGAGCAGTACTTC
>NA|TRBV6-6|few|TRBJ2-1
CASSPGNEQFF
TGTGCCAGCAGTCCCGGCAATGAGCAGTTCTTC
>NA|TRBV7-9|NA|TRBJ1-4
CASSSGHVNEKLFF
TGTGCCAGCAGCTCGGGACACGTTAATGAAAAACTGTTTTTT